This entry describes one T cell receptor beta chain. Its specificity is unknown. Here immunoSEQ multiplex PCR was the method, and the copy in TCRdb shows in-frame clones only, minus some. This sample has about 460,000 clones, with more than 70% found just once. The sample originates from a study of shared clonotypes between healthy human individuals. V was shortened by 6 bases and J by 8 bases, with 16 bases between the two germline ends. Germline V lookup: CDR1 MNHEY, CDR2 SMNVEV (reference sequence). CDR3 length: 14 residues. Whole-study results and caveats: An effect of sequencing depth on clonotype sharing among donors was expected.

Material for sequencing was PBMCs. The rearrangement joins TRBV27 to TRBJ1-4; D not resolved. This clonotype was obtained from a middle-aged woman in good health. Some clones in this sample may be carry-over from other donors' samples. The CDR3 is CASSLTRRGEKLFF. As DNA, the CDR3 is TGTGCCAGCAGCTTGACTCGACGTGGGGAAAAACTGTTTTTT.